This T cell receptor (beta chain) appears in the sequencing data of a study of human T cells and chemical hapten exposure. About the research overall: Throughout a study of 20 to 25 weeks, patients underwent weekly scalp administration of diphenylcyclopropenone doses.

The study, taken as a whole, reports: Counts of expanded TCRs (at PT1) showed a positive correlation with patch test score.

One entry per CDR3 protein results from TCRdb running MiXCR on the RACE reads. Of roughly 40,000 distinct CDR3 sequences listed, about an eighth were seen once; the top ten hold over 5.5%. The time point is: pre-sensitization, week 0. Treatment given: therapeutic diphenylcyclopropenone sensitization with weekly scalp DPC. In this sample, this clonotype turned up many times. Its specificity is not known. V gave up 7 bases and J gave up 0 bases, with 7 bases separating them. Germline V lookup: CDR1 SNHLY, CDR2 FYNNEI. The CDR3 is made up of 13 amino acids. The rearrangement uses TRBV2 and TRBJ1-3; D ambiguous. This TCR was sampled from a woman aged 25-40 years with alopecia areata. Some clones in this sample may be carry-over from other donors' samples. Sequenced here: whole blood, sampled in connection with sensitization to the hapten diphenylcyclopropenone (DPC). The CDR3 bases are TGTGCCAGCACCTCGAGCTCTGGAAACACCATATATTTT. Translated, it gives CASTSSSGNTIYF. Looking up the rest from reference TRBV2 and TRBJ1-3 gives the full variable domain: EPEVTQTPSHQVTQMGQEVILRCVPISNHLYFYWYRQILGQKVEFLVSFYNNEISEKSEIFDDQFSVERPDGSNFTLKIRSTKLEDSAMYFCASTSSSGNTIYFGEGSWLTVV.